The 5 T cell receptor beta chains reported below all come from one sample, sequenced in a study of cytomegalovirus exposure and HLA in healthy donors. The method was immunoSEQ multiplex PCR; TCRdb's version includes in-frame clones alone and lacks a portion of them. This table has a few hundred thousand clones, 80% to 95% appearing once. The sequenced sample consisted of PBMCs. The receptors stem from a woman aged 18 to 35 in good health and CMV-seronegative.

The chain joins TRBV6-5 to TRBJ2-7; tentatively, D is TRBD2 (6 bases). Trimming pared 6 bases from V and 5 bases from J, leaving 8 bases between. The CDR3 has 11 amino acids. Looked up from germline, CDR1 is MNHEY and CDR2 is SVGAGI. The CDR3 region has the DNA TGTGCCAGCAGACGGGAGAACGAGCAGTACTTC. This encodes CASRRENEQYF.

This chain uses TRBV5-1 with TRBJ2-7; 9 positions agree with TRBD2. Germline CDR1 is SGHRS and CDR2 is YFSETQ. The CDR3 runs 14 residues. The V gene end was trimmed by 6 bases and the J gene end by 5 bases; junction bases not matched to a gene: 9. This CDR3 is CASNLGGRVDEQYF. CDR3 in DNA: TGCGCCAGCAATCTGGGCGGGAGGGTCGACGAGCAGTACTTC. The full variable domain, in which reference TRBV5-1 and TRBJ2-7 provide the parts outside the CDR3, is KAGVTQTPRYLIKTRGQQVTLSCSPISGHRSVSWYQQTPGQGLQFLFEYFSETQRNKGNFPGRFSGRQFSNSRSEMNVSTLELGDSALYLCASNLGGRVDEQYFGPGTRLTVT.

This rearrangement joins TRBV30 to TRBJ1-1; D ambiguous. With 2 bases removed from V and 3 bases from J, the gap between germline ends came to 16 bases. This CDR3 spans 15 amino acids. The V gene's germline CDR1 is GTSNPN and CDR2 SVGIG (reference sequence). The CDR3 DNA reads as TGTGCCTGGAGTCATACCGGGCGGGATTACACTGAAGCTTTCTTT. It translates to CAWSHTGRDYTEAFF.

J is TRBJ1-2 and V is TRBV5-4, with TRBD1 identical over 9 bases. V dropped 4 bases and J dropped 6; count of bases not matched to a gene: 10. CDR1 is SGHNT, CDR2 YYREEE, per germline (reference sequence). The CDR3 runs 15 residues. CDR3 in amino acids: CASSHNRQGEDGYTF. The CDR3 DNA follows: TGTGCCAGCAGCCATAACAGACAGGGGGAGGATGGCTACACCTTC. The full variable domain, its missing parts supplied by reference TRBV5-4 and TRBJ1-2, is ETGVTQSPTHLIKTRGQQVTLRCSSQSGHNTVSWYQQALGQGPQFIFQYYREEENGRGNFPPRFSGLQFPNYSSELNVNALELDDSALYLCASSHNRQGEDGYTFGSGTRLTVV.

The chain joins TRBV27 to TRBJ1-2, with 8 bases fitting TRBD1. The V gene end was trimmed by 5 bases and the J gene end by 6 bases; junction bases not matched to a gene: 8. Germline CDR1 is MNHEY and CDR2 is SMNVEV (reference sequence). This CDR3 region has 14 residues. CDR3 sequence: CASSIERQGNGYTF. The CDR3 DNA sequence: TGTGCCAGCAGTATCGAACGACAGGGGAATGGCTACACCTTC.